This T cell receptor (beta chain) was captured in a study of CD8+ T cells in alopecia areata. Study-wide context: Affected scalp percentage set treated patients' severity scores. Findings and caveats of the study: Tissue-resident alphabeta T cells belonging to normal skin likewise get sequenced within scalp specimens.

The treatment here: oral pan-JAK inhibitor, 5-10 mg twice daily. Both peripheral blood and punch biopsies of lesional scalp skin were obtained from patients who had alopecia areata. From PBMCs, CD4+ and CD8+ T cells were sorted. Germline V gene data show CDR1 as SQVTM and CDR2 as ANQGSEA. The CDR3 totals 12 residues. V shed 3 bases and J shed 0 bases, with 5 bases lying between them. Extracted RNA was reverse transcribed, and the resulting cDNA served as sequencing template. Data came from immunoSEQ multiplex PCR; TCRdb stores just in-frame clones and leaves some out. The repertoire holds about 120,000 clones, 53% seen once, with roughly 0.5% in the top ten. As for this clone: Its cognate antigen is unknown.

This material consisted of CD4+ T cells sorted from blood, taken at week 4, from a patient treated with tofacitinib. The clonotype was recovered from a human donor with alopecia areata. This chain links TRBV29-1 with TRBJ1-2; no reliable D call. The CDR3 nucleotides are TGCAGCGTTGAGGAAGCTAACTATGGCTACACCTTC. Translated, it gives CSVEEANYGYTF.